The T cell receptor (beta chain) under discussion was sequenced for a study of cytomegalovirus exposure and HLA in healthy donors. The PCR ran on 60 Vbeta and 13 Jbeta primers. Clones were sequenced by immunoSEQ multiplex PCR, and TCRdb holds only the in-frame ones, with some missing. The sample has some 89,000 clones; nearly 80% are singletons. The material sequenced was PBMCs. The source of this sequence is a woman in her thirties or forties in good health and CMV-seropositive.

CDR3 residues: CASSLAPSGSTGELFF. The CDR3 coding sequence is TGTGCCAGCAGCTTAGCTCCTAGCGGGAGCACCGGGGAGCTGTTTTTT. The chain couples TRBV7-2 to TRBJ2-2; TRBD2 agrees at 10 bases. There are 16 residues in the CDR3. Germline V gene data show CDR1 as SGHTA and CDR2 as FQGNSA. V was pared by 0 bases and J by 4 bases, with 2 bases of the junction left unmatched.